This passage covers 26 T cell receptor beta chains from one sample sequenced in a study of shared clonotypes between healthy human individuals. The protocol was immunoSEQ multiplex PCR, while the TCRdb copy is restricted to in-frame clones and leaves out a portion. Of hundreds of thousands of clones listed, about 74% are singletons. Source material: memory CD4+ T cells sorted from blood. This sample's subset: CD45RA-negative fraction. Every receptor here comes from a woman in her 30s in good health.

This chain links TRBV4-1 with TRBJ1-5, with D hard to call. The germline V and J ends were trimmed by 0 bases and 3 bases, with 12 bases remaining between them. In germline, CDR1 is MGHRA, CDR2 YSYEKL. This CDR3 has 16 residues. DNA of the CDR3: TGCGCCAGCAGCCAAGAAGGCTCGGGTTTCAATCAGCCCCAGCATTTT. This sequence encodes CASSQEGSGFNQPQHF.

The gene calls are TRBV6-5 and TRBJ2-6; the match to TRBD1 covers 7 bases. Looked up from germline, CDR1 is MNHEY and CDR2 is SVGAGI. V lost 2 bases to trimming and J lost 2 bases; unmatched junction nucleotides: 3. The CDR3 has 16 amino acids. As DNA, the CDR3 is TGTGCCAGCAGTTACCAAGGGGGCGCTGGGGCCAACGTCCTGACTTTC. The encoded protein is CASSYQGGAGANVLTF.

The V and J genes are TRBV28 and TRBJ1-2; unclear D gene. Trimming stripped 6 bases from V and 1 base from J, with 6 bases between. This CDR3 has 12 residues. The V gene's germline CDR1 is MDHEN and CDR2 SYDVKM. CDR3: CASSPVNYGYTF. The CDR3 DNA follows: TGTGCCAGCAGCCCTGTTAACTATGGCTACACCTTC.

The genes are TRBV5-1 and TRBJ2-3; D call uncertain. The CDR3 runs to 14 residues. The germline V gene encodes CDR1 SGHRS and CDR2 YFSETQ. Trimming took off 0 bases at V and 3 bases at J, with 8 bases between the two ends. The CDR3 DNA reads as TGCGCCAGCAGCTTGGACCCAGAAACAGATACGCAGTATTTT. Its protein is CASSLDPETDTQYF.

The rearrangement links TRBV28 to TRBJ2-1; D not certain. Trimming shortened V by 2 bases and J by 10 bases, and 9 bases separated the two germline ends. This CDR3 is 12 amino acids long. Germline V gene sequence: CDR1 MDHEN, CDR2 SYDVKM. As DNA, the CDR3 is TGTGCCAGCAGTTTACCGCAGAGAGAGCAGTTCTTC. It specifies CASSLPQREQFF.

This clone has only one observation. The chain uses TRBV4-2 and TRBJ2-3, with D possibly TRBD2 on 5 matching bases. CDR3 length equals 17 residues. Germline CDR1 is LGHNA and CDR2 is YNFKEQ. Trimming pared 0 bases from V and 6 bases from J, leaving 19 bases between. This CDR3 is CASSQEEEAERADTQYF. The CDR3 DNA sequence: TGTGCCAGCAGCCAAGAGGAGGAAGCGGAAAGAGCGGATACGCAGTATTTT.

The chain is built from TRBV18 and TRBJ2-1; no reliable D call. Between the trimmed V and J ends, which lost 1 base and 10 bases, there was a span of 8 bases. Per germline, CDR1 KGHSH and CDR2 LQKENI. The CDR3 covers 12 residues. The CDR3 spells CASSPRRLEQFF. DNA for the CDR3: TGTGCCAGCTCACCACGGCGCCTGGAGCAGTTCTTC.

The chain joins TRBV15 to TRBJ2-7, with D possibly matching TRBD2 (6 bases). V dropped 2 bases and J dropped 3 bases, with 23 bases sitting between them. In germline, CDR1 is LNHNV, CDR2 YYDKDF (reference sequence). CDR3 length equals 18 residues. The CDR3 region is CATSRFNGGIGEDYEQYF. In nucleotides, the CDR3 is TGTGCCACCAGCAGATTTAATGGGGGAATAGGGGAGGACTACGAGCAGTACTTC.

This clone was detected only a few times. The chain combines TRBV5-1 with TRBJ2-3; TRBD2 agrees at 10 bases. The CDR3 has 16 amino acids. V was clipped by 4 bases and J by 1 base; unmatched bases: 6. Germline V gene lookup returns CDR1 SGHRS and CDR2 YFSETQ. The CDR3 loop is CASSPDLAGGTDTQYF. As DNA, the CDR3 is TGCGCCAGCAGCCCAGACCTAGCGGGGGGCACAGATACGCAGTATTTT.

The CDR3, as DNA: TGTGCCAGCAGCCAGGCCTCCGGGACCTACGAGCAGTACTTC. It translates to CASSQASGTYEQYF. V usage is TRBV14 and J usage is TRBJ2-7; weak D call: TRBD2 (5 bases). With 3 bases removed from V and 2 bases from J, the gap between germline ends came to 11 bases. The CDR3 has 14 residues. Germline values: CDR1 SGHDN, CDR2 FVKESK.

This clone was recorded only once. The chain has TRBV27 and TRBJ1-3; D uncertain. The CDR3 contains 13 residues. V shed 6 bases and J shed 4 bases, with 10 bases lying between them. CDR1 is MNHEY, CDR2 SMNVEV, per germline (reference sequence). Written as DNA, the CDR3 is TGTGCCAGCAGCACCCCAAGGGGAAACACCATATATTTT. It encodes CASSTPRGNTIYF.

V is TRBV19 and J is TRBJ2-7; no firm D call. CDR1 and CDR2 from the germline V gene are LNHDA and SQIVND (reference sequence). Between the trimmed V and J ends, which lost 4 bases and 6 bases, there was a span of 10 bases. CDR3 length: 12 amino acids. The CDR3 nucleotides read TGTGCCAGTAGTAAAGGGATAGCCGAGCAGTACTTC. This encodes CASSKGIAEQYF.

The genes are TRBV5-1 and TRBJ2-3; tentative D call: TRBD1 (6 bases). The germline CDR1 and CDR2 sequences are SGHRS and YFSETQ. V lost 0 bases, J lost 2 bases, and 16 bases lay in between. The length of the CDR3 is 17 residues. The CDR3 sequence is CASSLANRGHLTDTQYF. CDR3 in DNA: TGCGCCAGCAGCTTGGCCAACCGGGGACACCTCACAGATACGCAGTATTTT. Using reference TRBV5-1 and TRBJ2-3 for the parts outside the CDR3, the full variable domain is KAGVTQTPRYLIKTRGQQVTLSCSPISGHRSVSWYQQTPGQGLQFLFEYFSETQRNKGNFPGRFSGRQFSNSRSEMNVSTLELGDSALYLCASSLANRGHLTDTQYFGPGTRLTVL.

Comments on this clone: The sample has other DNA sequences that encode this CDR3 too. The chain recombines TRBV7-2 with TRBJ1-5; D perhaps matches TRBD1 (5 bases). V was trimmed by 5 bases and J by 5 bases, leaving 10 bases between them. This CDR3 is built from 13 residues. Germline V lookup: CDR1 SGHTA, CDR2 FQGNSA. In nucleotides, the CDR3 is TGTGCCAGCAGCCGACAGCGCGATCAGCCCCAGCATTTT. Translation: CASSRQRDQPQHF.

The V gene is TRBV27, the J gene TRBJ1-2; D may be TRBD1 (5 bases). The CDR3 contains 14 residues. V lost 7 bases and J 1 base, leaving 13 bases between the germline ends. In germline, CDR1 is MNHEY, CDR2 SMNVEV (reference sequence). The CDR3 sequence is CASKGAGGNYGYTF. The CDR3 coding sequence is TGTGCCAGCAAGGGTGCCGGGGGTAACTATGGCTACACCTTC.

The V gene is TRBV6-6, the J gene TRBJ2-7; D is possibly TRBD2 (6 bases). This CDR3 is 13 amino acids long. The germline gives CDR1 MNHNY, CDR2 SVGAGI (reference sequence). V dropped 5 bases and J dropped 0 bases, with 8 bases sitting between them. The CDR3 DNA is TGTGCCAGCAGTAGGACTAACTCCTACGAGCAGTACTTC. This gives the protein CASSRTNSYEQYF.

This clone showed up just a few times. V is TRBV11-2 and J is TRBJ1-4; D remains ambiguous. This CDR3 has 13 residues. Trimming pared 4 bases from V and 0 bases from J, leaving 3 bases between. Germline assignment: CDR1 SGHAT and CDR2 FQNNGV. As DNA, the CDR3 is TGTGCCAGCAGCTACACAACTAATGAAAAACTGTTTTTT. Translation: CASSYTTNEKLFF. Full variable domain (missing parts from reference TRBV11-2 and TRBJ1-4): EAGVAQSPRYKIIEKRQSVAFWCNPISGHATLYWYQQILGQGPKLLIQFQNNGVVDDSQLPKDRFSAERLKGVDSTLKIQPAKLEDSAVYLCASSYTTNEKLFFGSGTQLSVL.

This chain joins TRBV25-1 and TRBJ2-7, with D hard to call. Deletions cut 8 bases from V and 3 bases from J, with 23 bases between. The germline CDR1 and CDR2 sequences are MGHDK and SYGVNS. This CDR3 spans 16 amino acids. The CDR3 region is CASVSHYGGVFYEQYF. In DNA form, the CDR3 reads TGTGCCAGCGTCTCCCATTACGGTGGCGTATTCTACGAGCAGTACTTC.

The CDR3 bases are TGTGCCGCCGCGGGACAGGACTACAATGAGCAGTTCTTC. This codes for CAAAGQDYNEQFF. This rearrangement joins TRBV10-3 to TRBJ2-1; the match to TRBD1 covers 8 bases. This CDR3 spans 13 amino acids. After removal of 11 bases from V and 3 bases from J, the junction contained 6 bases not matched to a gene. Germline loops: CDR1 ENHRY, CDR2 SYGVKD.

CDR3 region: CASSPPKVNYGYTF. DNA for the CDR3: TGTGCCAGCTCACCACCGAAAGTGAACTATGGCTACACCTTC. V usage is TRBV18 and J usage is TRBJ1-2; D ambiguous. This CDR3 contains 14 residues. V was clipped by 0 bases and J by 2 bases, with 7 bases between them. Germline V CDR1 and CDR2: KGHSH, LQKENI.

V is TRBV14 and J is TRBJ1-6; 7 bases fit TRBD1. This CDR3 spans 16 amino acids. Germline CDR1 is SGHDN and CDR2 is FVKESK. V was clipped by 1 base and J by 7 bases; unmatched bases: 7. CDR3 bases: TGTGCCAGCAGCCAAGTTCATAGGACAGGAAATTCACCCCTCCACTTT. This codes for CASSQVHRTGNSPLHF.

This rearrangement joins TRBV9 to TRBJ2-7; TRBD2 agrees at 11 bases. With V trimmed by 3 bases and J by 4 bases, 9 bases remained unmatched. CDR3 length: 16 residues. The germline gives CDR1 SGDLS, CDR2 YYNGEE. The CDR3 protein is CASSATTSGRSYEQYF. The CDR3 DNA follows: TGTGCCAGCAGCGCCACCACTAGCGGGAGATCTTACGAGCAGTACTTC.

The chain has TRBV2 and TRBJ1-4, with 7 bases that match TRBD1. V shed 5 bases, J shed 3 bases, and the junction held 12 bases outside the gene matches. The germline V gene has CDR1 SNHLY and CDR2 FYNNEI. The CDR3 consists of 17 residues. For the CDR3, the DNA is TGTGCCAGCAGTCCCCGCCAGGGGGTAAACCCTAATGAAAAACTGTTTTTT. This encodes CASSPRQGVNPNEKLFF. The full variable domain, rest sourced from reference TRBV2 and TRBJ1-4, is EPEVTQTPSHQVTQMGQEVILRCVPISNHLYFYWYRQILGQKVEFLVSFYNNEISEKSEIFDDQFSVERPDGSNFTLKIRSTKLEDSAMYFCASSPRQGVNPNEKLFFGSGTQLSVL.

As DNA, the CDR3 is TGTGCCAGCAGTTTTTTGGGGGGTTGGGGAACCGGGGAGCTGTTTTTT. Amino acid sequence: CASSFLGGWGTGELFF. J is TRBJ2-2 and V is TRBV27, with a possible D match to TRBD2 (6 bases). The CDR3 spans 16 residues. V lost 3 bases and J 5 bases, leaving 16 bases between the germline ends. Germline V lookup: CDR1 MNHEY, CDR2 SMNVEV (reference sequence).

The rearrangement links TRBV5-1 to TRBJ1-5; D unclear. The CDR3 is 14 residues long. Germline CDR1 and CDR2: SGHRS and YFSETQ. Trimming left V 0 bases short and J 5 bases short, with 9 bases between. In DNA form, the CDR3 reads TGCGCCAGCAGCTTGGACGGAGGCCATCAGCCCCAGCATTTT. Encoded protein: CASSLDGGHQPQHF. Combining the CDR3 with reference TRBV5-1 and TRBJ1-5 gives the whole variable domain KAGVTQTPRYLIKTRGQQVTLSCSPISGHRSVSWYQQTPGQGLQFLFEYFSETQRNKGNFPGRFSGRQFSNSRSEMNVSTLELGDSALYLCASSLDGGHQPQHFGDGTRLSIL.

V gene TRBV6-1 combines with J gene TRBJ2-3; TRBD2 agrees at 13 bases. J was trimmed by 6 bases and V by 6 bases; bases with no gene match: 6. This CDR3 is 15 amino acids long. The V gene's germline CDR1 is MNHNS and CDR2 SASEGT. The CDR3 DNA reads TGTGCCAGCAGCATGACTAGCGGGAGGAAGGATACGCAGTATTTT. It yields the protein CASSMTSGRKDTQYF.